This is a list of T cell receptor beta chains from one sample in a study of regulatory T cells in long-lasting Graves disease. TCRdb re-analysed the multiplex PCR reads in MiXCR, keeping a single row per CDR3 protein. The sample holds 350,000 to 500,000 distinct CDR3 sequences, approximately 14% seen once. These sequences were also reported in another study, on T cells in Graves' hyperthyroidism and ophthalmopathy.

Sequencing was performed on peripheral blood mononuclear cells (PBMCs), taken at new diagnosis, from a patient treated with antithyroid drugs. Receptors originate from a woman between 50 and 59 years old with Graves disease. CDR3s include the opening cysteine and the closing phenylalanine or tryptophan. Each record gives: J gene, V gene, D gene, clone size, CDR3 DNA, CDR3 protein. The D gene is left open where the match is weak. Rows give clone size only sometimes, using once, few, many, or a class for an expanded clone.

TRBJ1-2,TRBV12-3/TRBV12-4,TRBD1,many,TGTGCCAGCAGCCCTCCGGGACAGGGGGCTGGTGGCTACACCTTC,CASSPPGQGAGGYTF
TRBJ2-2,TRBV30,-,-,TGTGCCTGGAAGTCTGAGCGACCGAACACCGGGGAGCTGTTTTTT,CAWKSERPNTGELFF
TRBJ2-5,TRBV4-1,-,few,TGCGCCAGCAGCCAAGTACGGCAGGGACAAGAGACCCAGTACTTC,CASSQVRQGQETQYF
TRBJ2-1,TRBV25-1,TRBD2,-,TGTGCCAGCAGTGATGCTAGCGGGAAAGGAGGTGAGCAGTTCTTC,CASSDASGKGGEQFF
TRBJ2-7,TRBV5-1,TRBD1,-,TGCGCCAGCAGCAACGGACAGGGTGGCAGGGAGCAGTACTTC,CASSNGQGGREQYF
TRBJ2-3,TRBV7-9,-,-,TGTGCCGGCAGCTTAGTGTCAGACCGAGATACGCAGTATTTT,CAGSLVSDRDTQYF
TRBJ2-7,TRBV6-2/TRBV6-3,-,-,TGTGCCAGCAGTGAAGCTCGGAGCTCCTACGAGCAGTACTTC,CASSEARSSYEQYF
TRBJ1-1,TRBV30,-,-,TGTGCCTGGAGGGAATCATCCAACACTGAAGCTTTCTTT,CAWRESSNTEAFF
TRBJ2-1,TRBV20-1,-,many,TGCAGTGCCACAAGGCCCCCCTACAATGAGCAGTTCTTC,CSATRPPYNEQFF
TRBJ2-3,TRBV28,-,few,TGTGCCAGCAGCGTAGATCCTAGCACAGATACGCAGTATTTT,CASSVDPSTDTQYF
TRBJ1-5,TRBV12-5,TRBD1,-,TGTGCTAGTGGTTTGGGCGACAGGGGTCTCTCCAATCAGCCCCAGCATTTT,CASGLGDRGLSNQPQHF
TRBJ1-1,TRBV12-3/TRBV12-4,-,once,TGTGCCAGCAGTTTAGACTTACCAGTCGAAAACACTGAAGCTTTCTTT,CASSLDLPVENTEAFF
TRBJ2-4,TRBV18,TRBD1,few,TGTGCCAGCTCACCACCTGGGGTTTTCGGGACAGGGAAAAACATTCAGTACTTC,CASSPPGVFGTGKNIQYF
TRBJ2-3,TRBV7-8,TRBD2,many,TGTGCCAGCAGCTTAGAACTAGCGGGAGGCACAGATACGCAGTATTTT,CASSLELAGGTDTQYF
TRBJ2-7,TRBV2,-,many,TGTGCCAGCAGTGGAATATACGAGCAGTACTTC,CASSGIYEQYF
TRBJ2-1,TRBV29-1,TRBD2,many,TGCAGCGCCCCAAGTGCGGCTAGCGGGAGGGGTGAGCAGTTCTTC,CSAPSAASGRGEQFF
TRBJ1-4,TRBV28,-,many,TGTGCCAGCAGTCTCGCGGACGGGGAAAAACTGTTTTTT,CASSLADGEKLFF